Described below is a single T cell receptor (beta chain) sequence and its context. Preparation of TRB cDNA libraries relied on 5' RACE carrying UMI labels. TCRdb reprocessed the 5' RACE reads, keeping one entry per CDR3 protein, no DNA. The sample holds tens of thousands of distinct CDR3 sequences. These data belong to a study of CXCR3-negative and CXCR3-positive naive CD8 T cells. This CDR3 is built from 13 residues. The germline V gene encodes CDR1 WNHNN and CDR2 SYGVQD (reference sequence). What was sequenced was memory CD8+ T cells from blood. The V and J genes are TRBV10-1 and TRBJ1-1. The sequence was collected from a human donor in good health. Some clones in this sample may be carry-over from other donors' samples. The CDR3 here is CASSEFYGSKAFF.